This T cell receptor beta chain was sequenced for a study of blood T cell repertoires in COVID-19. Across the study: The study drew acute and convalescent COVID-19 samples from the United States, Italy and Spain. T cells, B-cell-depleted T cells, or PBMCs supplied cDNA or gDNA.

Seattle participants joined during active infection and were tracked over time. Trimming shortened V by 3 bases and J by 1 base, and 11 bases separated the two germline ends. This CDR3 is built from 15 residues. Germline CDR1 and CDR2: SGHTS and YDEGEE. As processed by the authors: Amplification with reference gene primers provided the estimates of nucleated cell counts. Measured with immunoSEQ multiplex PCR; TCRdb has only the in-frame clones, and not every one. V, J and clone size are those of that table, while D and trimming were read from the DNA. The sample lists 400,000 or so clones; about nine tenths were seen once.

The chain is built from TRBV5-8 and TRBJ1-5; a weak D match, TRBD1 (6 bases). The source is a woman in her thirties or forties with COVID-19, enrolled during active disease. The sequencing input was peripheral blood. This CDR3 reads CASSSDRRSNQPQHF. The CDR3 DNA reads TGTGCCAGCAGCTCCGACAGGAGGAGCAATCAGCCCCAGCATTTT. Together with reference TRBV5-8 and TRBJ1-5, the CDR3 gives the full variable domain: EAGVTQSPTHLIKTRGQQATLRCSPISGHTSVYWYQQALGLGLQFLLWYDEGEERNRGNFPPRFSGRQFPNYSSELNVNALELEDSALYLCASSSDRRSNQPQHFGDGTRLSIL.